This T cell receptor beta chain was recovered during a study of blood T cell repertoires in COVID-19. Overall study context: T cells, B-cell-depleted T cells, or PBMCs supplied cDNA or gDNA.

Original processing methods: Estimated nucleated cell counts came from reference gene primer amplification. This table comes from immunoSEQ multiplex PCR, and its TCRdb copy is limited to in-frame clones, with some not included. The DNA was the basis for D and trimming; V, J and clone size are from that table. The sample records about 250,000 clones, 84% being singletons. V was cut by 4 bases and J by 0 bases, with 8 bases left in between. This CDR3 region has 13 residues. CDR1 SGHRS and CDR2 YFSETQ come from the germline V gene. This clonotype was obtained from a woman aged 40 to 50 who had recovered from COVID-19. The genes are TRBV5-1 and TRBJ2-7; D may be TRBD2 (5 bases). The specimen sequenced was peripheral blood. The CDR3 DNA is TGCGCCAGCAGCGAAGGGAGCTCCTACGAGCAGTACTTC. It encodes CASSEGSSYEQYF.